A single sample gave rise to the 21 T cell receptor beta chains below, sequenced in a study of T cell clonality in common variable immunodeficiency. Whole-study findings and limits: In common variable immunodeficiency, TCR beta chains reportedly carried fewer deletions and N-nucleotide insertions.

For these receptors, no antigen is known. The method was immunoSEQ multiplex PCR; TCRdb's version includes in-frame clones alone and lacks a portion of them. Reported are approximately 35,000 clones, none seen only once; the ten largest carry around 7%. Sequencing input: peripheral blood mononuclear cells. These receptors were collected from a human donor with common variable immunodeficiency.

This clone has ten or more counts. Read coverage stops 3 residues before the CDR3 terminus; the germline J gene supplies the remainder. V and J are TRBV5-1 and TRBJ2-1, with D possibly TRBD1 on 6 matching bases. The CDR3 has 12 residues. The germline V gene has CDR1 SGHRS and CDR2 YFSETQ. V was cut by 4 bases and J by 9 bases, with 11 bases left in between. CDR3 amino acids: CASSLGHSEQFF. Partial CDR3 DNA: TGCGCCAGCAGCCTGGGACACTCTGAG.

A few counts support this clone. The CDR3 end falls 3 residues outside the read, so it is completed with the germline J gene. The chain employs TRBV7-8 and TRBJ1-2; D is unresolved. Per the germline V gene, CDR1 is SGHVS and CDR2 is FQNEAQ. The CDR3 extends over 16 amino acids. The V end was cut by 1 base, the J end by 1 base, with 13 bases between. CDR3 sequence: CASSLEGPTINYGYTF. The part of the CDR3 DNA that was read is TGTGCCAGCAGCTTAGAGGGCCCGACCATTAACTATGGC.

Notes on this clone: The DNA ends 3 residues before the CDR3 does, and the rest of the CDR3 is filled in from the germline J gene. The same CDR3 also results from other DNA sequences found in this sample. The V call is TRBV7-2, the J call TRBJ2-5; D is unclear. The CDR3 is 12 amino acids. Germline-derived CDR1 and CDR2 are SGHTA and FQGNSA. Trimming stripped 7 bases from V and 7 bases from J, with 13 bases between. CDR3 DNA, as far as it was read: TGTGCCAGCAACCCCCCCGGTGGGACC. This codes for CASNPPGGT. The CDR3 in full is CASNPPGGTQYF. Supplemented by reference TRBV7-2 and TRBJ2-5, the full variable domain reads GAGVSQSPSNKVTEKGKDVELRCDPISGHTALYWYRQSLGQGLEFLIYFQGNSAPDKSGLPSDRFSAERTGGSVSTLTIQRTQQEDSAVYLCASNPPGGTQYFGPGTRLLVL.

In this sample, this clone is medium-sized (0.01 to 0.1%). The read comes to an end 3 residues before the CDR3 does, leaving the germline J gene to fill in the end. This sequence joins TRBV29-1 and TRBJ2-5; perhaps TRBD1 as D (6 bases). Germline V CDR1 and CDR2: SQVTM, ANQGSEA. V was shortened by 0 bases and J by 0 bases, with 14 bases between the two germline ends. The CDR3 totals 16 residues. The part of the CDR3 DNA that was read is TGCAGCGTTGAAGATCTTCGGGACAAGTACCAAGAGACC. Translated: CSVEDLRDKYQET. The whole CDR3 protein reads CSVEDLRDKYQETQYF.

By share, this clone ranks as medium-sized (0.01 to 0.1%). The read terminates 3 residues before the CDR3 end, so the remaining end is supplied by the germline J gene. This chain connects TRBV30 to TRBJ1-2, with D tentatively TRBD1 (6 bases). Germline loops: CDR1 GTSNPN, CDR2 SVGIG (reference sequence). CDR3 length equals 11 residues. Deletions cut 1 base from V and 7 bases from J, with 7 bases between. The CDR3 region is CAWSEGVGYTF. The sequenced part of the CDR3 DNA is TGTGCCTGGAGTGAGGGGGTTGGC.

This clone showed up just a few times. Since a much larger clone is just one base distant, this may be a read error. The CDR3 extends 3 residues past the end of the read, so its final part is completed from the germline J gene. The sample carries other DNA sequences with the same CDR3. The J gene is TRBJ2-1, the V gene TRBV20-1; 7 bases agree with TRBD2. Germline values: CDR1 DFQATT, CDR2 SNEGSKA (reference sequence). The junction had 8 bases not matched to a gene; V was cut back by 5 bases and J by 7 bases. The CDR3 extends over 13 amino acids. The CDR3 is CSAARDYRNEQFF. Partial CDR3 DNA: TGCAGTGCTGCCCGGGACTACCGGAATGAG.

This clone was found many times. This may be a read error: a much more frequent sequence differs by one nucleotide. Sequencing ends 3 residues short of the CDR3 end; the germline J gene provides the rest. The chain employs TRBV27 and TRBJ1-6, with D possibly matching TRBD1 (6 bases). The CDR3 spans 15 residues. CDR1 and CDR2 from the germline V gene are MNHEY and SMNVEV (reference sequence). CDR3 DNA, as far as it was read: TGTGCCAGCAGCCGCCGGGACATTCGCAATTCAACC. Translating gives CASSRRDIRNST. The complete CDR3 reads CASSRRDIRNSTLHF.

CDR3 sequence reads: CSAAGTISNEQFF. CDR3 DNA, as far as it was read: TGCAGTGCCGCCGGGACTATAAGTAATGAG. The V call is TRBV20-1, the J call TRBJ2-1, with 7 bases that match TRBD2. The read falls 3 residues short of the CDR3 end, and the missing part is taken from the germline J gene. CDR1 and CDR2 (germline): DFQATT, SNEGSKA (reference sequence). This CDR3 has 13 amino acids. The ends lost 6 bases at V and 7 bases at J; junction bases unmatched: 9.

This chain's CDR3 is CASRTGAGETQYF. The part of the CDR3 DNA that was read is TGTGCCAGCAGAACAGGGGCGGGCGAGACC. The chain combines TRBV11-2 with TRBJ2-5, with 7 bases aligning to TRBD1. Read sequence stops 3 residues before the CDR3 end, and the germline J gene provides the missing end. Germline V CDR1 and CDR2: SGHAT, FQNNGV. This CDR3 spans 13 amino acids. Losses at the gene ends were 6 bases for V and 5 bases for J; bases not matched to a gene: 6.

The table lists this clone with many counts. With the read ending 3 residues before the CDR3 end, the germline J gene is used to fill in that end. The V call is TRBV6-4, the J call TRBJ1-4, with 7 nucleotides matching TRBD1. The germline gives CDR1 MRHNA, CDR2 SNTAGT. This CDR3 is built from 14 residues. Trimming cost V 2 bases and J 4 bases; bases outside gene matches: 1. The CDR3: CASSDGTDNEKLFF. The CDR3 bases that were read are TGTGCCAGCAGTGACGGGACAGATAATGAAAAA.

This clone has more than one count but fewer than ten. The CDR3 end is not reached by the read, which stops 3 residues before it; the germline J gene fills it in. The rearrangement joins TRBV20-1 to TRBJ2-5; TRBD1 agrees at 8 bases. Germline assignment: CDR1 DFQATT and CDR2 SNEGSKA (reference sequence). The length of the CDR3 is 14 residues. Trimming removed 6 bases from V and 6 bases from J; junction bases left unmatched: 12. Here the CDR3 reads CSAPRGLVAKTQYF. The part of the CDR3 DNA that was read is TGCAGTGCACCCAGGGGGCTAGTGGCGAAGACC.

Many counts were recorded for this clone. The read ends 3 residues early relative to the CDR3; the germline J gene fills the gap. The chain employs TRBV30 and TRBJ2-2, with a weak D call TRBD1 (5 bases). Germline CDR1 is GTSNPN and CDR2 is SVGIG (reference sequence). Deletions cut 2 bases from V and 0 bases from J, with 13 bases between. There are 16 residues in the CDR3. The part of the CDR3 DNA that was read is TGTGCCTGGAGTCAGGGTCCCGCTACGAACACCGGGGAG. Residues: CAWSQGPATNTGE. The CDR3 as a whole reads CAWSQGPATNTGELFF.

Note on this clone: Read coverage stops 3 residues before the CDR3 terminus; the germline J gene supplies the remainder. The V gene is TRBV7-6, the J gene TRBJ2-3, with TRBD2 identical over 7 bases. The junction had 5 bases not matched to a gene; V was cut back by 2 bases and J by 6 bases. Germline loops: CDR1 SGHVS, CDR2 FNYEAQ. The CDR3 has 14 residues. Partial CDR3 DNA: TGTGCCAGCAGCTTACCTAGCGGCCTCGATACG. Translation gives CASSLPSGLDT. The full CDR3 sequence reads CASSLPSGLDTQYF. Together with reference TRBV7-6 and TRBJ2-3, the CDR3 gives the full variable domain: GAGVSQSPRYKVTKRGQDVALRCDPISGHVSLYWYRQALGQGPEFLTYFNYEAQQDKSGLPNDRFSAERPEGSISTLTIQRTEQRDSAMYRCASSLPSGLDTQYFGPGTRLTVL.

This clone was detected ten times or more. The CDR3 is cut off 3 residues early in the read; its end comes from the germline J gene. The chain has TRBV2 and TRBJ1-2, with TRBD1 identical over 10 bases. Trimming cost V 5 bases and J 4 bases; bases outside gene matches: 7. CDR3 length: 15 amino acids. Germline-derived CDR1 and CDR2 are SNHLY and FYNNEI. The CDR3 loop is CASSMKDRGGYGYTF. The CDR3 bases that were read are TGTGCCAGCAGTATGAAGGACAGGGGGGGCTATGGC.

As to this clone: From the germline J gene comes the end of the CDR3, since the read stops 3 residues before it. V and J are TRBV2 and TRBJ1-1, with TRBD1 identical over 8 bases. Germline V gene sequence: CDR1 SNHLY, CDR2 FYNNEI. The CDR3 has 12 amino acids. CDR3 in amino acids: CASSTQGDQAFF. The sequenced CDR3 bases are TGTGCCAGCAGTACACAGGGGGACCAA.

In regard to this clone: The read comes to an end 3 residues before the CDR3 does, leaving the germline J gene to fill in the end. The V and J genes are TRBV7-9 and TRBJ2-7; D might be TRBD1 (6 bases). Germline V CDR1 and CDR2: SEHNR, FQNEAQ (reference sequence). The V and J ends lost 4 bases and 3 bases respectively, with 10 bases between them. This CDR3 spans 13 amino acids. The CDR3 loop is CASSSPQGYEQYF. The CDR3 bases that were read are TGTGCCAGCAGCTCGCCACAGGGCTACGAG.

This clone was counted a few times. The CDR3 DNA, read in part, is TGTGCCAGCAGTTACTTCGGGTTAAGGTCTGAGACC. This gives the protein CASSYFGLRSET. The complete CDR3 protein is CASSYFGLRSETQYF. The V and J genes are TRBV6-2 or TRBV6-3 and TRBJ2-5; D is ambiguous. The read finishes 3 residues shy of the CDR3 end, and the germline J gene is used to complete it. Trimming removed 1 base from V and 5 bases from J, with 14 bases in between. The CDR3 has 15 residues. CDR1 and CDR2 from the germline V gene are MNHEY and SVGEGT.

This clone was found a few times. This likely traces to a read error, being one base from a far larger clone. The CDR3 end falls 3 residues outside the read, so it is completed with the germline J gene. This chain links TRBV5-6 with TRBJ2-7; no definite D call. Germline V gives CDR1 SGHDT, CDR2 YYEEEE. The V gene lost 5 bases and the J gene lost 0 bases, with 3 bases spanning the gap. This CDR3 is built from 11 residues. The CDR3 loop is CASSRSYEQYF. The part of the CDR3 DNA that was read is TGTGCCAGCAGTCGCTCCTACGAG.

This clone was detected many times. The read ends 3 residues before the CDR3 terminus; that terminus is restored from the germline J gene. J is TRBJ2-7 and V is TRBV7-2, with D maybe TRBD2 (5 bases). The germline V and J ends were trimmed by 5 bases and 1 base, with 12 bases remaining between them. Germline loops: CDR1 SGHTA, CDR2 FQGNSA. The CDR3 is 14 residues long. The CDR3: CASSPEGRSYEQYF. The DNA read from the CDR3 is TGTGCCAGCAGCCCTGAGGGCAGGTCCTACGAG.

Concerning this clone: From the germline J gene comes the end of the CDR3, since the read stops 3 residues before it. The chain employs TRBV11-1 and TRBJ1-5, with D possibly being TRBD1 (6 bases). Trimming removed 3 bases from V and 3 bases from J, with 12 bases in between. The germline CDR1 and CDR2 sequences are SGHAT and FQDESV (reference sequence). The CDR3 spans 15 residues. CDR3 loop: CASSLGGGPNQPQHF. The covered CDR3 bases are TGTGCCAGCAGCTTGGGCGGGGGGCCCAATCAGCCC. Together with reference TRBV11-1 and TRBJ1-5, the CDR3 gives the full variable domain: EAEVAQSPRYKITEKSQAVAFWCDPISGHATLYWYRQILGQGPELLVQFQDESVVDDSQLPKDRFSAERLKGVDSTLKIQPAELGDSAMYLCASSLGGGPNQPQHFGDGTRLSIL.

Remarks on this clone: The read terminates 3 residues ahead of where the CDR3 ends, so the germline J gene completes it. The V and J genes are TRBV7-9 and TRBJ2-5; D is undetermined. Trimming shortened V by 4 bases and J by 5 bases, and 14 bases separated the two germline ends. This CDR3 spans 14 amino acids. Germline lookup yields CDR1 SEHNR and CDR2 FQNEAQ (reference sequence). The CDR3 DNA, read in part, is TGTGCCAGCAGCTCGCCAAAGGCGCGGGAGACC. Protein product: CASSSPKARET. The whole CDR3 is CASSSPKARETQYF.